Given below is one TCR beta chain in context. Its specificity is not known. V was shortened by 5 bases and J by 2 bases, with 27 bases between the two germline ends. Per the germline V gene, CDR1 is SGHVS and CDR2 is FNYEAQ. The CDR3 length is 20 residues. Sequencing used immunoSEQ multiplex PCR; TCRdb keeps in-frame clones, though not all of them. The data hold about 81,000 clones, with approximately 90% observed a single time. This entry is derived from a study of OX40 agonist ivuxolimab in advanced cancers. Study information: Patients were 82.7% male with ages about 23 to 80, mean around 58. Overall study findings and caveats: Antigen specificity remained undetermined for the expanded peripheral T cells. In CD8+ T cells, expanded clones were on average more numerous than in CD4+.

The rearrangement joins TRBV7-6 to TRBJ2-2; D assignment may be TRBD1 or TRBD2 (6 bases each). The clonotype originates from an adult with an advanced solid tumor such as melanoma, head and neck, liver or kidney cancer. The input for sequencing was CD4+ or CD8+ T cells sorted from blood, taken in a trial of the OX40 agonist ivuxolimab. The CDR3 coding sequence is TGTGCCAGCAGCCTCTCTATGACTAGTGGGGGGCCGATTAACACCGGGGAGCTGTTTTTT. This encodes CASSLSMTSGGPINTGELFF.